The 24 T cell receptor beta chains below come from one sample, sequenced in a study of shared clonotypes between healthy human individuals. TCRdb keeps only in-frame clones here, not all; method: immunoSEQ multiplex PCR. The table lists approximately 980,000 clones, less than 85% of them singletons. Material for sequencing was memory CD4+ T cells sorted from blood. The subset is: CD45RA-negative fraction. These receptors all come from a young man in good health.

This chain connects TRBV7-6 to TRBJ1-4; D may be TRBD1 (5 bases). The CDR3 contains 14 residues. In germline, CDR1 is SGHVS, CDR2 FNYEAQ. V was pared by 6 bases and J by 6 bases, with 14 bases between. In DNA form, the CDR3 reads TGTGCCAGCAGTCAACGAGGGGTCGATGAAAAACTGTTTTTT. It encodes CASSQRGVDEKLFF.

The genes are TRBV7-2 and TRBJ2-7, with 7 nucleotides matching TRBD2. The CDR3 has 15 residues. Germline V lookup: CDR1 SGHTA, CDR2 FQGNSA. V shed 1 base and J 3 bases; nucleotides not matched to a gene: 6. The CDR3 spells CASSLDLREVYEQYF. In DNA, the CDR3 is TGTGCCAGCAGCTTAGATCTCCGGGAGGTCTACGAGCAGTACTTC. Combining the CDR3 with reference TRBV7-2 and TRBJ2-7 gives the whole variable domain GAGVSQSPSNKVTEKGKDVELRCDPISGHTALYWYRQSLGQGLEFLIYFQGNSAPDKSGLPSDRFSAERTGGSVSTLTIQRTQQEDSAVYLCASSLDLREVYEQYFGPGTRLTVT.

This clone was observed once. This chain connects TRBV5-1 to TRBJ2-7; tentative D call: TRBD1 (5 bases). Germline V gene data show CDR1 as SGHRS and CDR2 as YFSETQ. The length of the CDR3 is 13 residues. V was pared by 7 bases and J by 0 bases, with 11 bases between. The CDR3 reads CASRTFSSYEQYF. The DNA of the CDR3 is TGCGCCAGCCGGACATTTAGCTCCTACGAGCAGTACTTC. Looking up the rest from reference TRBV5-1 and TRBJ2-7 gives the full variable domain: KAGVTQTPRYLIKTRGQQVTLSCSPISGHRSVSWYQQTPGQGLQFLFEYFSETQRNKGNFPGRFSGRQFSNSRSEMNVSTLELGDSALYLCASRTFSSYEQYFGPGTRLTVT.

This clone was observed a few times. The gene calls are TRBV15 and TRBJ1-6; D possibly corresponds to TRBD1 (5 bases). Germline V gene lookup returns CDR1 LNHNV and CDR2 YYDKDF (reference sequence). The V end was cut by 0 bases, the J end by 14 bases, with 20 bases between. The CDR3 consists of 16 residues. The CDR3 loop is CATSRDHLGDLVALHF. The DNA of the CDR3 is TGTGCCACCAGCAGAGATCATTTGGGGGATTTAGTTGCCCTCCACTTT.

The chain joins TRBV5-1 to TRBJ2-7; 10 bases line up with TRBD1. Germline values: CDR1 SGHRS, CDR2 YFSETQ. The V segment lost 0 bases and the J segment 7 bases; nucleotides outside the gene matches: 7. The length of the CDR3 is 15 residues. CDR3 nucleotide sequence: TGCGCCAGCAGCTTGGGCGGGACAGGGGCTCGGGAGCAGTACTTC. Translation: CASSLGGTGAREQYF.

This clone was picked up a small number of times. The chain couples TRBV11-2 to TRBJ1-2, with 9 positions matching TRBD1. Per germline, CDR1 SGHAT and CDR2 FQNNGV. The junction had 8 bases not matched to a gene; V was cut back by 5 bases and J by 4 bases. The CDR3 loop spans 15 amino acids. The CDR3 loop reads CASSVGTGRIYGYTF. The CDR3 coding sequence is TGTGCCAGCAGCGTAGGGACAGGGAGGATCTATGGCTACACCTTC.

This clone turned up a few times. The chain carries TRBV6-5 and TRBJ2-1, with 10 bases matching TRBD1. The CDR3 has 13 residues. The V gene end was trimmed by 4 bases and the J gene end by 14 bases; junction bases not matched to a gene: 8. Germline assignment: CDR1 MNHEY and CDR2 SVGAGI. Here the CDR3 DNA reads TGTGCCAGCAGTTCCCGGGACAGGGGCACCGAGTTCTTC. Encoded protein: CASSSRDRGTEFF.

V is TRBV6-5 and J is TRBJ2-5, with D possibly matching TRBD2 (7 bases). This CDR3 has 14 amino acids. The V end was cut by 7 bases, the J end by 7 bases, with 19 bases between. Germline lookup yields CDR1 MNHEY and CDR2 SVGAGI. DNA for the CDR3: TGTGCCAGCACCGAGGGGGGGTCTAAGAGGACCCAGTACTTC. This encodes CASTEGGSKRTQYF.

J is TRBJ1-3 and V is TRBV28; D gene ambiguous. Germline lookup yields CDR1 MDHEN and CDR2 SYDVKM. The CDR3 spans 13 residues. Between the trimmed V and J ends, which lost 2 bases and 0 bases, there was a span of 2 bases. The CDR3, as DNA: TGTGCCAGCAGTTTAGCCTCTGGAAACACCATATATTTT. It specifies CASSLASGNTIYF.

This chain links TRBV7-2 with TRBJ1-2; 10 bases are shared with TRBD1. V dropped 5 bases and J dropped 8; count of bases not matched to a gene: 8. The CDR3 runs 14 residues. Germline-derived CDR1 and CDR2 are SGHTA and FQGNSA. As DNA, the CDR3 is TGTGCCAGCAGCGAACGACAGGGGGCGGGCGGCTACACCTTC. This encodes CASSERQGAGGYTF.

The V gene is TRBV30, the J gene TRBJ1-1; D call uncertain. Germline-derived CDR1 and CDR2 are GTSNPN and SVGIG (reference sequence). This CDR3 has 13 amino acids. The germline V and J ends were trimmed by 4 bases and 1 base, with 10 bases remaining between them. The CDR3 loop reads CAWNVQTNTEAFF. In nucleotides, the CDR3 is TGTGCCTGGAACGTCCAGACGAACACTGAAGCTTTCTTT.

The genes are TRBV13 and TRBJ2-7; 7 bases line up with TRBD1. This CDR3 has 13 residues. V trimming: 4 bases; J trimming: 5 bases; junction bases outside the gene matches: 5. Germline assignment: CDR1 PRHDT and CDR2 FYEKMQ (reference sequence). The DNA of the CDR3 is TGTGCCAGCAGCTGGACGACAGGGAACGAGCAGTACTTC. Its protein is CASSWTTGNEQYF.

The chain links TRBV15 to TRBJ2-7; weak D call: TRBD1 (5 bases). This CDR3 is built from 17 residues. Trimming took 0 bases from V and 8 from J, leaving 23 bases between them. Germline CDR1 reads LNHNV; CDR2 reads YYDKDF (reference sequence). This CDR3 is CATSRDPLQGGALKQYF. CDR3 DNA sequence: TGTGCCACCAGCAGAGACCCCCTGCAGGGCGGCGCCCTCAAGCAGTACTTC.

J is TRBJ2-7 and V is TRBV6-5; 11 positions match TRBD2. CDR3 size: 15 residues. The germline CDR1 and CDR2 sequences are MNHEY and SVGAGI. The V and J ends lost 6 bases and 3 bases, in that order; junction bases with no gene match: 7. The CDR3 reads CASSLTGTSGYEQYF. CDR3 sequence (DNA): TGTGCCAGCAGCTTGACCGGGACTAGCGGCTACGAGCAGTACTTC.

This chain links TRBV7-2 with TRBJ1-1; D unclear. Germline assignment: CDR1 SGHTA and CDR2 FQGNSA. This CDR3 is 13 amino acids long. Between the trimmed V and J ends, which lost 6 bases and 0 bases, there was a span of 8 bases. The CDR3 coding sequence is TGTGCCAGCAGAAGGGCCATGAACACTGAAGCTTTCTTT. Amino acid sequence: CASRRAMNTEAFF.

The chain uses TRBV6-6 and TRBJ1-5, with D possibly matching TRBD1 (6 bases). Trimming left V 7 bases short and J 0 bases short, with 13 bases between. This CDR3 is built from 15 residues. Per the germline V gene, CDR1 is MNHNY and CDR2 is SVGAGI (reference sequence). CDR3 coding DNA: TGTGCCAGCAAGAATGGGGGCCCTAGCAATCAGCCCCAGCATTTT. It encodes CASKNGGPSNQPQHF.

The CDR3 DNA reads as TGTGCCAGCAGTTCGGGGGGAGTTGGAAATCAGCCCCAGCATTTT. It translates to CASSSGGVGNQPQHF. This rearrangement joins TRBV2 to TRBJ1-5; TRBD1 might be the D (5 bases). The CDR3 loop spans 15 amino acids. V lost 5 bases to trimming and J lost 4 bases, with 15 bases between them. Germline V gene sequence: CDR1 SNHLY, CDR2 FYNNEI.

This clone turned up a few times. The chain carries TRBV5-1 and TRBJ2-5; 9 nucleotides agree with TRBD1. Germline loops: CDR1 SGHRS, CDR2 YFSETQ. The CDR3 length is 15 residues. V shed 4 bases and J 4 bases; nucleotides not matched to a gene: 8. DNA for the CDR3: TGCGCCAGCAGCCCACACACAGGGGGCGTAGAGACCCAGTACTTC. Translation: CASSPHTGGVETQYF.

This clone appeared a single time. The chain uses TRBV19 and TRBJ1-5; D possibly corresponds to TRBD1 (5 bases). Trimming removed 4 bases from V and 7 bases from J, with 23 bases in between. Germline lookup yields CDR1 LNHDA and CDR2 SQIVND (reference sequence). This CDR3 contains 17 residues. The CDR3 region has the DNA TGTGCCAGTAGTAACTTCCGGGACGCCACCTTTGGGCAGCCCCAGCATTTT. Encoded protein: CASSNFRDATFGQPQHF.

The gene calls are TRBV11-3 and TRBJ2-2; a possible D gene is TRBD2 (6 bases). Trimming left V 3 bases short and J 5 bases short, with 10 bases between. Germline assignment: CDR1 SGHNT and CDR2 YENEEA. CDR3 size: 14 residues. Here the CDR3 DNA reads TGTGCCAGCAGCTTGCCGGGAGCGACCGGGGAGCTGTTTTTT. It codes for CASSLPGATGELFF.

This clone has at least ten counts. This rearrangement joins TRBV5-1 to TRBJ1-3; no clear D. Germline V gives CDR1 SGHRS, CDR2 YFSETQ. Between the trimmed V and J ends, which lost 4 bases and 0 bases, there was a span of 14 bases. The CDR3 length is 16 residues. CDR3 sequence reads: CASSRAPPDSGNTIYF. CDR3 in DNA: TGCGCCAGCAGCCGAGCCCCCCCTGACTCTGGAAACACCATATATTTT.

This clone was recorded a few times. Here the CDR3 reads CASSPTGGPTMNTEAFF. The DNA for the CDR3 is TGTGCCAGCAGCCCCACAGGGGGCCCCACTATGAACACTGAAGCTTTCTTT. The V gene is TRBV9, the J gene TRBJ1-1, with 9 bases fitting TRBD1. Germline assignment: CDR1 SGDLS and CDR2 YYNGEE. The CDR3 has 17 amino acids. The trim removed 4 bases at V and 0 bases at J, leaving 10 bases unmatched.

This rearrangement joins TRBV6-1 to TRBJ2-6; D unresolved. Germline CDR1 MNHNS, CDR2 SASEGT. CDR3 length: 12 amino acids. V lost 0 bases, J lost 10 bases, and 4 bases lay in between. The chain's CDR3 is CASSEALNVLTF. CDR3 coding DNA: TGTGCCAGCAGTGAAGCCCTTAACGTCCTGACTTTC.

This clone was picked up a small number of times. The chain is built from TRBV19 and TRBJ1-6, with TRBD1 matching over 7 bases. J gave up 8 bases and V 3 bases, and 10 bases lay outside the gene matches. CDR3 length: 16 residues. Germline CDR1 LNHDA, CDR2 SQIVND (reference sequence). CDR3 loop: CASSIVYHQGDSPLHF. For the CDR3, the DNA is TGTGCCAGTAGTATCGTCTATCATCAGGGGGATTCACCCCTCCACTTT.